These 13 T cell receptor beta chains were sequenced from one sample in a study of cytomegalovirus exposure and HLA in healthy donors. In the PCR, 60 Vbeta and 13 Jbeta primers were used. TCRdb's table, derived via immunoSEQ multiplex PCR, lists solely in-frame clones and lacks some. The repertoire holds 200,000 to 250,000 clones, approximately 82% seen once, with over 0.5% in the top ten. What was sequenced was PBMCs. The receptors shown here come from a woman aged 40 to 49 in good health and CMV-seronegative.

The V and J genes are TRBV7-8 and TRBJ1-1, with D maybe TRBD1 (5 bases). Germline V gene sequence: CDR1 SGHVS, CDR2 FQNEAQ. Between the trimmed V and J ends, which lost 5 bases and 5 bases, there was a span of 12 bases. The length of the CDR3 is 13 residues. CDR3 DNA: TGTGCCAGCAGCCGGGGGGTTGGGACTGAAGCTTTCTTT. It specifies CASSRGVGTEAFF.

The chain recombines TRBV7-9 with TRBJ1-4, with D uncertain. Germline V gene sequence: CDR1 SEHNR, CDR2 FQNEAQ (reference sequence). The CDR3 totals 12 residues. Trimming left V 6 bases short and J 7 bases short, with 9 bases between. The chain's CDR3 is CASSPSVEKLFF. CDR3 coding DNA: TGTGCCAGCAGTCCCTCCGTTGAAAAACTGTTTTTT. The entire variable domain, with the rest obtained from reference TRBV7-9 and TRBJ1-4, is as follows: DTGVSQNPRHKITKRGQNVTFRCDPISEHNRLYWYRQTLGQGPEFLTYFQNEAQLEKSRLLSDRFSAERPKGSFSTLEIQRTEQGDSAMYLCASSPSVEKLFFGSGTQLSVL.

CDR3 residues: CSATGGIDTQYF. The CDR3 DNA is TGCAGCGCAACAGGGGGAATAGATACGCAGTATTTT. This chain connects TRBV29-1 to TRBJ2-3; TRBD1 aligns across 8 bases. This CDR3 spans 12 amino acids. Germline CDR1 reads SQVTM; CDR2 reads ANQGSEA. After removal of 7 bases from V and 5 bases from J, the junction contained 5 bases not matched to a gene.

The chain recombines TRBV11-2 with TRBJ1-1; 7 nucleotides line up with TRBD1. The J segment lost 2 bases and the V segment lost 6 bases, leaving 6 bases of the junction unmatched. CDR1 and CDR2 from the germline V gene are SGHAT and FQNNGV. The CDR3 spans 14 residues. The CDR3 is CASSQGGANTEAFF. As DNA, the CDR3 is TGTGCCAGCAGTCAGGGGGGAGCTAACACTGAAGCTTTCTTT. Based on the CDR3 plus reference TRBV11-2 and TRBJ1-1, the full variable domain is EAGVAQSPRYKIIEKRQSVAFWCNPISGHATLYWYQQILGQGPKLLIQFQNNGVVDDSQLPKDRFSAERLKGVDSTLKIQPAKLEDSAVYLCASSQGGANTEAFFGQGTRLTVV.

This sequence joins TRBV29-1 and TRBJ2-1, with 7 bases matching TRBD1. After removal of 6 bases from V and 9 bases from J, the junction contained 5 bases not matched to a gene. The germline gives CDR1 SQVTM, CDR2 ANQGSEA. The CDR3 runs to 11 residues. The CDR3 loop reads CSVTHRGEQFF. The CDR3 DNA sequence: TGCAGCGTAACGCACAGGGGTGAGCAGTTCTTC.

This clone was picked up one time. The rearrangement joins TRBV27 to TRBJ2-3; D possibly corresponds to TRBD2 (5 bases). V dropped 9 bases and J dropped 2 bases, with 12 bases sitting between them. The CDR3 is 13 amino acids. Per the germline V gene, CDR1 is MNHEY and CDR2 is SMNVEV (reference sequence). CDR3 sequence: CASSEPFTDTQYF. The CDR3 nucleotides are TGTGCCAGTAGCGAACCTTTCACAGATACGCAGTATTTT.

This clone was found once. The chain recombines TRBV18 with TRBJ1-1, with D possibly being TRBD1 (5 bases). V lost 3 bases and J 7 bases, leaving 18 bases between the germline ends. The CDR3 length is 15 residues. Germline V CDR1 and CDR2: KGHSH, LQKENI. CDR3 nucleotide sequence: TGTGCCAGCTCACCCTTAGACAGAACCTCAGGTGAAGCTTTCTTT. Translated: CASSPLDRTSGEAFF.

The rearrangement links TRBV6-5 to TRBJ2-2; a weak D match, TRBD2 (6 bases). Germline lookup yields CDR1 MNHEY and CDR2 SVGAGI. The CDR3 runs 13 residues. Trimming cost V 6 bases and J 7 bases, with 12 bases left between them. The CDR3 DNA follows: TGTGCCAGCAGCCCGCGGGACCACGGGGAGCTGTTTTTT. It yields the protein CASSPRDHGELFF.

The chain uses TRBV6-1 and TRBJ1-1; D uncertain. This CDR3 has 12 amino acids. Trimming took off 7 bases at V and 4 bases at J, with 10 bases between the two ends. From germline, CDR1 is MNHNS and CDR2 SASEGT. In DNA, the CDR3 is TGTGCCAGCACCCACCTAGGCACTGAAGCTTTCTTT. Amino acids: CASTHLGTEAFF.

The CDR3 spells CASSLDGTTSYEQYF. CDR3 bases: TGTGCCAGCAGCTTAGATGGAACTACTTCCTACGAGCAGTACTTC. V is TRBV11-3 and J is TRBJ2-7; D remains ambiguous. The CDR3 spans 15 residues. V was cut by 0 bases and J by 1 base, with 10 bases left in between. Germline CDR1 and CDR2: SGHNT and YENEEA. Full variable domain (missing parts from reference TRBV11-3 and TRBJ2-7): EAGVVQSPRYKIIEKKQPVAFWCNPISGHNTLYWYLQNLGQGPELLIRYENEEAVDDSQLPKDRFSAERLKGVDSTLKIQPAELGDSAVYLCASSLDGTTSYEQYFGPGTRLTVT.

A single count supports this clone. The J gene is TRBJ2-1, the V gene TRBV25-1; 8 bases align to TRBD2. CDR1 MGHDK and CDR2 SYGVNS come from the germline V gene. This CDR3 is 18 amino acids long. V was pared by 8 bases and J by 0 bases, with 15 bases of the junction left unmatched. Written as DNA, the CDR3 is TGTGCCAGCTCAGGTCGCGGGGGGCGAAGAAGCTCCTACAATGAGCAGTTCTTC. Residues: CASSGRGGRRSSYNEQFF.

The chain joins TRBV5-1 to TRBJ1-5; D call uncertain. Trimming took 0 bases from V and 8 from J, leaving 12 bases between them. Germline values: CDR1 SGHRS, CDR2 YFSETQ. The CDR3 is 14 residues long. The CDR3 region has the DNA TGCGCCAGCAGCTTGGGGTCTGGGAGTGAGCCCCAGCATTTT. Its translation: CASSLGSGSEPQHF.

The V and J genes are TRBV5-1 and TRBJ2-2; 7 nucleotides agree with TRBD2. Trimming at V came to 6 bases and at J to 1 base, leaving 6 bases not matched to a gene. The CDR3 is 15 amino acids. Germline assignment: CDR1 SGHRS and CDR2 YFSETQ. DNA for the CDR3: TGCGCCAGCAAAGTTGCTAGCGGGAACACCGGGGAGCTGTTTTTT. It is translated as CASKVASGNTGELFF.